What follows are 10 T cell receptor beta chains derived from one specimen sequenced in a study of T-cell memory formation after mild COVID-19. TCRdb recomputed calls from the 5' RACE reads with MiXCR, one row per CDR3 protein. In the table there are about 350,000 distinct CDR3 sequences, roughly an eighth of which are singletons. The specimen was PBMCs or a T cell subset sorted from them (not recorded which). All receptors come from a young man who had mild COVID-19 (a few samples of this study predate the infection). Cell type and time point are not known.

The gene calls are TRBV20-1 and TRBJ2-1, with D perhaps being TRBD1 or TRBD2 (5 bases each). Germline CDR1 and CDR2: DFQATT and SNEGSKA (reference sequence). Trimming took 6 bases from V and 10 from J, leaving 16 bases between them. The CDR3 has 12 amino acids. The CDR3 here is CSAWVTGAEQFF. CDR3 in DNA: TGCAGTGCCTGGGTCACCGGGGCGGAGCAGTTCTTC.

A few counts support this clonotype. DNA for the CDR3: TGCAGTGCTAGAAGGACAGGTGATCAGCCCCAGCATTTT. It specifies CSARRTGDQPQHF. The rearrangement uses TRBV20-1 and TRBJ1-5; 7 bases agree with TRBD1. The CDR3 is 13 residues long. Germline V gene sequence: CDR1 DFQATT, CDR2 SNEGSKA (reference sequence). V lost 2 bases, J lost 5 bases, and 3 bases stayed unmatched.

This clonotype was counted a few times. The V gene is TRBV28, the J gene TRBJ2-5; a weak D match, TRBD1 (6 bases). The CDR3 covers 15 residues. Germline CDR1 is MDHEN and CDR2 is SYDVKM. Trimming removed 3 bases at V and 3 bases at J, with 14 bases between. CDR3 amino acids: CASSFPTGYEETQYF. Written as DNA, the CDR3 is TGTGCCAGCAGTTTCCCCACAGGGTATGAAGAGACCCAGTACTTC.

The V call is TRBV7-9, the J call TRBJ2-2, with TRBD2 matching over 11 bases. V lost 4 bases and J lost 2; bases outside the gene matches: 6. CDR1 and CDR2 from the germline V gene are SEHNR and FQNEAQ (reference sequence). The CDR3 is 17 residues long. For the CDR3, the DNA is TGTGCCAGCAGCTCACTAGCGGGGGCCGTAAACACCGGGGAGCTGTTTTTT. Translated: CASSSLAGAVNTGELFF.

This clonotype has at least ten counts. V usage is TRBV9 and J usage is TRBJ1-2; TRBD1 matches 9 bases. Germline CDR1 and CDR2: SGDLS and YYNGEE. This CDR3 has 15 amino acids. Trimming removed 3 bases from V and 7 bases from J; junction bases left unmatched: 10. The CDR3 DNA reads TGTGCCAGCAGCGCCTCCGGGACAGGGTGGGGTGGCTACACCTTC. Protein product: CASSASGTGWGGYTF.

V usage is TRBV20-1 and J usage is TRBJ2-1; TRBD2 might be the D (6 bases). CDR3 length: 14 amino acids. Germline V lookup: CDR1 DFQATT, CDR2 SNEGSKA (reference sequence). Trimming cost V 6 bases and J 6 bases, with 18 bases left between them. The CDR3 sequence: CSAARGGELNEQFF. The CDR3 coding sequence is TGCAGTGCAGCGAGGGGAGGAGAGCTCAATGAGCAGTTCTTC.

There are many counts of this clonotype. This chain links TRBV15 with TRBJ2-4, with D tentatively TRBD2 (6 bases). V was clipped by 6 bases and J by 7 bases, with 16 bases between them. This CDR3 has 14 amino acids. The V gene's germline CDR1 is LNHNV and CDR2 YYDKDF (reference sequence). CDR3 nucleotide sequence: TGTGCCACCAGGCTAGGCGGGGAGGCGAACATTCAGTACTTC. Protein sequence: CATRLGGEANIQYF. Combining the CDR3 with reference TRBV15 and TRBJ2-4 gives the whole variable domain DAMVIQNPRYQVTQFGKPVTLSCSQTLNHNVMYWYQQKSSQAPKLLFHYYDKDFNNEADTPDNFQSRRPNTSFCFLDIRSPGLGDTAMYLCATRLGGEANIQYFGAGTRLSVL.

This chain uses TRBV4-1 with TRBJ2-7; TRBD2 matches 13 bases. V dropped 0 bases and J dropped 3; count of bases not matched to a gene: 5. The CDR3 spans 17 residues. From germline, CDR1 is MGHRA and CDR2 YSYEKL. CDR3 loop: CASSQESGLAGVYEQYF. CDR3 DNA sequence: TGCGCCAGCAGCCAAGAGTCAGGACTAGCGGGGGTCTACGAGCAGTACTTC.

This clonotype was seen only a few times. This rearrangement joins TRBV7-2 to TRBJ2-1, with no clear D. From germline, CDR1 is SGHTA and CDR2 FQGNSA. The V and J ends lost 4 bases and 3 bases respectively, with 10 bases between them. This CDR3 has 14 residues. The CDR3 loop is CASSYSWGYNEQFF. DNA of the CDR3: TGTGCCAGCAGCTACAGTTGGGGCTACAATGAGCAGTTCTTC.

This clonotype was found a few times. The chain has TRBV20-1 and TRBJ1-2; no clear D gene. The V and J ends lost 6 bases and 0 bases respectively, with 14 bases between them. Per germline, CDR1 DFQATT and CDR2 SNEGSKA (reference sequence). The CDR3 has 14 residues. In DNA, the CDR3 is TGCAGTGCGGCTTTTCGTCCCCCTAACTATGGCTACACCTTC. Amino acid sequence: CSAAFRPPNYGYTF.